This entry describes one TCR beta chain. Its antigen remains undetermined. No base-level quality is on record; no much larger clone is a single base apart. This entry comes from a study of PD-1 blockade in mismatch repair-deficient tumors (dated by TCRdb to about 2017). Regarding the complete study: Between September 2013 and late 2016, more than 75 consecutive patients with some twelve mismatch repair-deficient cancer types, all previously treated and progressing, were enrolled in the trial. Tumor-associated T cell clones were tracked in the peripheral blood of patients responding to PD-1 blockade by deep sequencing of TCR CDR3 regions.

In light of the paper, this sample's time point label describes: peripheral blood before pembrolizumab. For each enrolled patient, mismatch repair deficiency was established using either polymerase chain reaction or immunohistochemistry. Three patients who responded to pembrolizumab therapy underwent TCR sequencing. In the phase II trial, pembrolizumab PD-1 blockade was tested prospectively in advanced mismatch repair-deficient cancers, no matter which tissue of origin the cancers came from. Peripheral blood T cell samples were gathered serially, both before PD-1 blockade started and at multiple time points afterward. Blood sampling times were reported as weeks after the first pembrolizumab dose. The CDR3 numbers 13 residues from cysteine through phenylalanine. Only CDR3 DNA is held: 39 bases, read in frame from base 1. The junction shows trimming of 5 bases on V and 4 bases on J, plus 9 bases between the germline ends. The germline V gene encodes CDR1 SGHDN and CDR2 FVKESK.

Beyond this particular receptor, the publication reports: Tumor-resident clones, often undetectable in blood before treatment, expanded rapidly after pembrolizumab and then contracted, generally before radiologic responses.

The library was generated by the immunoSEQ multiplex PCR assay. Sourced from immuneACCESS, this table was stored by TCRdb with only in-frame sequences that have V and J called. A share of the clones is absent; for the studies checked, an unresolved V gene accounts for under half, and the remainder has no known explanation. In this sample the table shows around 50,000 clones, 77% of which occur a single time. Less than 3.5% of the sample comes from the top ten. The V gene is TRBV14 and the J gene is TRBJ2-4, with TRBD2 as a weak D call on 6 bases. The source of this sequence is an adult with mismatch repair-deficient cancer. This sample comprised PBMCs, obtained before pembrolizumab treatment. The nucleotide sequence reads TGTGCCAGCAGCGGGGGGAGTAAAAACATTCAGTACTTC. Protein translation: CASSGGSKNIQYF.